These 21 T cell receptor beta chains came from one sample sequenced in a study of control samples from healthy donors and cancer patients. Sequencing used immunoSEQ multiplex PCR; TCRdb keeps in-frame clones, though not all of them. Here the sample spans more than 85,000 clones, approximately 84% being singletons. Sequenced sample: PBMCs. The receptors come from a man between 65 and 79 years old with lung cancer.

V gene TRBV4-3 combines with J gene TRBJ1-5; 7 nucleotides match TRBD1. The CDR3 length is 15 residues. CDR1 LGHNA and CDR2 YSLEER come from the germline V gene. V lost 0 bases, J lost 5 bases, and 4 bases stayed unmatched. CDR3 in DNA: TGCGCCAGCAGCCAAGAAGCGACAGGGTATCAGCCCCAGCATTTT. It translates to CASSQEATGYQPQHF.

This sequence joins TRBV10-2 and TRBJ2-1, with 8 bases fitting TRBD1. The CDR3 covers 16 residues. Germline lookup yields CDR1 WSHSY and CDR2 SAAADI. V was pared by 9 bases and J by 8 bases, with 18 bases of the junction left unmatched. The CDR3 reads CARAIPGQEVLDEQFF. The CDR3 nucleotides read TGCGCCAGAGCGATCCCGGGACAGGAGGTTCTCGATGAGCAGTTCTTC.

The rearrangement uses TRBV10-3 and TRBJ1-5; 11 nucleotides match TRBD1. The germline gives CDR1 ENHRY, CDR2 SYGVKD. V trimming: 4 bases; J trimming: 7 bases; junction bases outside the gene matches: 9. The CDR3 spans 16 residues. The CDR3 DNA sequence: TGTGCCATCAGTGCCGGACAGGGGGCAAAGGGACAGCCCCAGCATTTT. Its protein product is CAISAGQGAKGQPQHF.

The chain joins TRBV5-6 to TRBJ2-2; D tentatively reads TRBD1 or TRBD2 (5 bases each). CDR3 length: 16 amino acids. Trimming took off 2 bases at V and 1 base at J, with 12 bases between the two ends. CDR1 is SGHDT and CDR2 is YYEEEE in the germline V gene. The CDR3 DNA reads as TGTGCCAGCAGCTTCGCTGGGACCCTGAACACCGGGGAGCTGTTTTTT. As protein: CASSFAGTLNTGELFF.

The rearrangement links TRBV15 to TRBJ2-5; D unclear. Trimming left V 0 bases short and J 1 base short, with 9 bases between. Germline CDR1 LNHNV, CDR2 YYDKDF (reference sequence). The CDR3 has 15 residues. The CDR3 coding sequence is TGTGCCACCAGCAGAGATTTAGGACCCCAAGAGACCCAGTACTTC. Translated: CATSRDLGPQETQYF.

The chain carries TRBV2 and TRBJ2-2; 7 bases are a match to TRBD2. With V trimmed by 2 bases and J by 4 bases, 1 base remained unmatched. The CDR3 has 14 residues. The germline V gene has CDR1 SNHLY and CDR2 FYNNEI. CDR3 nucleotides: TGTGCCAGCAGTGAACGGGGGGTCACCGGGGAGCTGTTTTTT. It is translated as CASSERGVTGELFF.

This clone was found a few times. V gene TRBV5-1 combines with J gene TRBJ2-7, with TRBD1 identical over 7 bases. Trimming at V came to 4 bases and at J to 3 bases, leaving 10 bases not matched to a gene. The CDR3 totals 15 residues. Germline lookup yields CDR1 SGHRS and CDR2 YFSETQ. CDR3 coding DNA: TGCGCCAGCAGCAAAAGGGGGTCAGGGGGCTACGAGCAGTACTTC. Its protein product is CASSKRGSGGYEQYF.

The CDR3 sequence: CASSPTTALNEKLFF. The CDR3 DNA reads TGTGCCAGCAGTCCAACGACAGCACTTAATGAAAAACTGTTTTTT. This chain uses TRBV28 with TRBJ1-4, with D tentatively TRBD1 (5 bases). The V end was cut by 5 bases, the J end by 4 bases, with 14 bases between. CDR1 and CDR2 (germline): MDHEN, SYDVKM. This CDR3 is built from 15 residues.

The chain couples TRBV5-4 to TRBJ1-2; D gene uncertain. CDR1 is SGHNT, CDR2 YYREEE, per germline (reference sequence). This CDR3 spans 12 amino acids. Trimming cost V 0 bases and J 8 bases, with 8 bases left between them. DNA of the CDR3: TGTGCCAGCAGCTTGGCCAAGACCGGCTACACCTTC. As protein: CASSLAKTGYTF.

The rearrangement uses TRBV7-9 and TRBJ2-5; D unclear. Per the germline V gene, CDR1 is SEHNR and CDR2 is FQNEAQ (reference sequence). Trimming shortened V by 2 bases and J by 2 bases, and 9 bases separated the two germline ends. The CDR3 extends over 14 amino acids. The CDR3 loop is CASSLKSSQETQYF. The CDR3 DNA is TGTGCCAGCAGCTTAAAATCCTCACAAGAGACCCAGTACTTC. Full variable domain (outside the CDR3, taken from reference TRBV7-9 and TRBJ2-5): DTGVSQNPRHKITKRGQNVTFRCDPISEHNRLYWYRQTLGQGPEFLTYFQNEAQLEKSRLLSDRFSAERPKGSFSTLEIQRTEQGDSAMYLCASSLKSSQETQYFGPGTRLLVL.

The chain links TRBV5-4 to TRBJ2-1, with 11 nucleotides matching TRBD1. The germline V gene has CDR1 SGHNT and CDR2 YYREEE (reference sequence). The CDR3 has 15 residues. V was pared by 1 base and J by 6 bases, with 3 bases of the junction left unmatched. This CDR3 is CASSLPGQGGNEQFF. In DNA, the CDR3 is TGTGCCAGCAGCTTGCCGGGACAGGGGGGCAATGAGCAGTTCTTC. The whole variable domain, remainder taken from reference TRBV5-4 and TRBJ2-1, is ETGVTQSPTHLIKTRGQQVTLRCSSQSGHNTVSWYQQALGQGPQFIFQYYREEENGRGNFPPRFSGLQFPNYSSELNVNALELDDSALYLCASSLPGQGGNEQFFGPGTRLTVL.

The chain uses TRBV27 and TRBJ1-4; 8 bases are shared with TRBD1. CDR1 and CDR2 (germline): MNHEY, SMNVEV (reference sequence). CDR3 length: 15 amino acids. V dropped 3 bases and J dropped 4; count of bases not matched to a gene: 4. CDR3 DNA sequence: TGTGCCAGCAGTTTTAGAGGACAGGGTAATGAAAAACTGTTTTTT. It codes for CASSFRGQGNEKLFF.

J is TRBJ2-1 and V is TRBV7-6; D may be TRBD2 (6 bases). CDR1 and CDR2 (germline): SGHVS, FNYEAQ. Trimming left V 4 bases short and J 0 bases short, with 10 bases between. The length of the CDR3 is 15 residues. CDR3 nucleotide sequence: TGTGCCAGCAGCTCGGACGGGAGCTCCTACAATGAGCAGTTCTTC. Translating it yields CASSSDGSSYNEQFF.

The chain carries TRBV6-5 and TRBJ1-1, with a weak D call TRBD1 (5 bases). This CDR3 is 11 amino acids long. Trimming removed 5 bases at V and 9 bases at J, with 10 bases between. In germline, CDR1 is MNHEY, CDR2 SVGAGI. The CDR3 spells CASSSQGKAFF. CDR3 DNA: TGTGCCAGCAGTAGCCAGGGTAAAGCTTTCTTT.

The genes are TRBV11-3 and TRBJ1-5; D ambiguous. Per germline, CDR1 SGHNT and CDR2 YENEEA. The CDR3 contains 16 residues. V was cut by 5 bases and J by 0 bases, with 14 bases left in between. The CDR3 loop is CASSRGRRYSNQPQHF. The CDR3 bases are TGTGCCAGCAGCCGCGGACGACGGTATAGCAATCAGCCCCAGCATTTT.

The chain joins TRBV12-3 or TRBV12-4 to TRBJ2-7, with D uncertain. V was trimmed by 4 bases and J by 3 bases, leaving 4 bases between them. CDR3 size: 11 residues. The CDR3 sequence: CASSSNYEQYF. In nucleotides, the CDR3 is TGTGCCAGCAGTTCGAACTACGAGCAGTACTTC.

The V and J genes are TRBV6-6 and TRBJ2-3; D tentatively fits TRBD1 or TRBD2 (5 bases each). The CDR3 loop spans 14 amino acids. CDR1 and CDR2 (germline): MNHNY, SVGAGI (reference sequence). Between the trimmed V and J ends, which lost 2 bases and 3 bases, there was a span of 9 bases. The CDR3 region is CASSYRGETDTQYF. DNA of the CDR3: TGTGCCAGCAGTTACCGGGGCGAGACAGATACGCAGTATTTT.

The chain carries TRBV28 and TRBJ1-6, with TRBD1 as a possible D gene (5 bases). CDR1 and CDR2 from the germline V gene are MDHEN and SYDVKM. V was clipped by 2 bases and J by 14 bases, with 13 bases between them. This CDR3 region has 13 residues. CDR3 residues: CASSLKAGLALHF. The CDR3 DNA sequence: TGTGCCAGCAGTTTAAAGGCAGGGTTGGCCCTCCACTTT. The full variable domain, in which reference TRBV28 and TRBJ1-6 provide the parts outside the CDR3, is DVKVTQSSRYLVKRTGEKVFLECVQDMDHENMFWYRQDPGLGLRLIYFSYDVKMKEKGDIPEGYSVSREKKERFSLILESASTNQTSMYLCASSLKAGLALHFGNGTRLTVT.

V usage is TRBV7-2 and J usage is TRBJ2-2; no clear D gene. V was trimmed by 7 bases and J by 5 bases, leaving 8 bases between them. The CDR3 has 12 residues. Germline lookup yields CDR1 SGHTA and CDR2 FQGNSA. CDR3 residues: CASTKGTGELFF. As DNA, the CDR3 is TGTGCCAGCACTAAGGGAACCGGGGAGCTGTTTTTT.

This chain's CDR3 is CAWRGHQGTGGTSGNTIYF. The CDR3 region has the DNA TGTGCCTGGAGGGGACACCAAGGGACAGGGGGCACCTCTGGAAACACCATATATTTT. The chain carries TRBV30 and TRBJ1-3; 12 bases line up with TRBD1. Germline trimming cut 3 bases from V and 0 bases from J; bases unmatched to any gene: 12. Germline CDR1 and CDR2: GTSNPN and SVGIG (reference sequence). The CDR3 consists of 19 residues.

This clone was observed once. This chain uses TRBV11-2 with TRBJ2-7, with D tentatively TRBD2 (7 bases). V gave up 5 bases and J gave up 2 bases, with 16 bases separating them. The CDR3 length is 15 residues. Germline CDR1 reads SGHAT; CDR2 reads FQNNGV. CDR3 sequence: CASSASTGRAYEQYF. The CDR3 region has the DNA TGTGCCAGCAGCGCAAGTACAGGGAGGGCCTACGAGCAGTACTTC.